This paragraph reports one T cell receptor (beta chain). This sample stems from a study of control samples from healthy donors and cancer patients. Using immunoSEQ multiplex PCR, the repertoire was profiled, and TCRdb retains in-frame clones only, with some absent. The table includes 75,000 to 90,000 clones, about 89% detected once. The CDR3 consists of 13 residues. In germline, CDR1 is WNHNN, CDR2 SYGVQD (reference sequence). V gave up 0 bases and J gave up 4 bases, with 6 bases separating them. The clonotype was recovered from a man in his thirties or forties in good health. The specimen sequenced was blood. This sequence joins TRBV10-1 and TRBJ1-1; the D gene is possibly TRBD1 (5 bases). The DNA of the CDR3 is TGCGCCAGCAGTGAGTCGGGGGGCACTGAAGCTTTCTTT. This translates into CASSESGGTEAFF.